A single sample is the source of the 14 T cell receptor beta chains below, sequenced in a study of cytomegalovirus exposure and HLA in healthy donors. Vbeta (60) and Jbeta (13) primers were used in the PCR. The data were produced by immunoSEQ multiplex PCR, yet TCRdb's version contains in-frame clones alone and is incomplete. Among about 140,000 clones listed, over 65% were seen once. Sequencing was carried out using PBMCs. These receptors were taken from a man aged 35-49 years in good health and CMV-seronegative.

The genes are TRBV27 and TRBJ2-5; possible D gene TRBD1, 6 bases. The DNA end is more similar to TRBJ2-7, so the J call may be wrong. Looked up from germline, CDR1 is MNHEY and CDR2 is SMNVEV (reference sequence). There are 14 residues in the CDR3. CDR3 in DNA: TGTGCCAGCAGCCACCGGGACACCTCCTACGAGCAGTACTTC. Encoded protein: CASSHRDTSYEQYF.

The chain employs TRBV4-1 and TRBJ2-1; a weak D match, TRBD2 (6 bases). Germline CDR1 is MGHRA and CDR2 is YSYEKL. The CDR3 contains 15 residues. V lost 4 bases to trimming and J lost 9 bases, with 19 bases between them. CDR3: CASSPSTSLAGEQFF. As DNA, the CDR3 is TGCGCCAGCAGCCCCTCGACTAGTCTGGCGGGTGAGCAGTTCTTC.

The chain uses TRBV5-6 and TRBJ2-1, with 8 bases that match TRBD2. This CDR3 comprises 15 residues. The germline V gene encodes CDR1 SGHDT and CDR2 YYEEEE. Unmatched junction bases numbered 12, after V lost 3 bases and J lost 10 bases. The DNA for the CDR3 is TGTGCCAGCAGCTACTCACGAGCGGGAGAGGGAGAGCAGTTCTTC. Translated: CASSYSRAGEGEQFF.

The genes are TRBV9 and TRBJ2-3, with D possibly matching TRBD2 (6 bases). The germline gives CDR1 SGDLS, CDR2 YYNGEE. This CDR3 region has 16 residues. The V and J ends lost 2 bases and 4 bases respectively, with 17 bases between them. The CDR3, as DNA: TGTGCCAGCAGCGTGGACGACGGGAGACCCCCAGATACGCAGTATTTT. Amino acid sequence: CASSVDDGRPPDTQYF.

The chain employs TRBV6-5 and TRBJ2-2, with a tentative D call TRBD2 (6 bases). The V end was cut by 4 bases, the J end by 5 bases, with 14 bases between. Germline V CDR1 and CDR2: MNHEY, SVGAGI. The CDR3 contains 15 residues. The DNA for the CDR3 is TGTGCCAGCAGTTCGACGGGACTCAAAACCGGGGAGCTGTTTTTT. Its protein product is CASSSTGLKTGELFF.

The chain carries TRBV28 and TRBJ2-6; D remains ambiguous. The CDR3 covers 16 residues. The V and J ends lost 7 bases and 1 base respectively, with 14 bases between them. Germline V gene sequence: CDR1 MDHEN, CDR2 SYDVKM. DNA of the CDR3: TGTGCCAGCACCTCTAACGCCCATTCTGGGGCCAACGTCCTGACTTTC. This translates into CASTSNAHSGANVLTF. Variable domain in full (rest from reference TRBV28 and TRBJ2-6): DVKVTQSSRYLVKRTGEKVFLECVQDMDHENMFWYRQDPGLGLRLIYFSYDVKMKEKGDIPEGYSVSREKKERFSLILESASTNQTSMYLCASTSNAHSGANVLTFGAGSRLTVL.

As for this clone: The germline gene is not matched at one end of the junction; a read error may be the cause. The chain combines TRBV6-5 with TRBJ2-1, with 8 bases fitting TRBD1. The CDR3 is 16 amino acids. CDR1 MNHEY and CDR2 SVGAGI come from the germline V gene. CDR3: CASSYLPGGAYNEQLF. The CDR3 DNA follows: TGTGCCAGCAGTTACCTCCCAGGGGGCGCCTACAATGAGCAGCTCTTC.

A single count supports this clone. The chain links TRBV7-9 to TRBJ1-1; D remains ambiguous. V was pared by 1 base and J by 1 base, with 7 bases between. CDR3 length: 14 amino acids. CDR1 is SEHNR and CDR2 is FQNEAQ in the germline V gene (reference sequence). The CDR3 nucleotides read TGTGCCAGCAGCTTAGGTGCGGGGAACACTGAAGCTTTCTTT. Translating gives CASSLGAGNTEAFF.

The chain employs TRBV2 and TRBJ1-1; TRBD1 matches at 7 bases. Germline V gives CDR1 SNHLY, CDR2 FYNNEI. Trimming took 6 bases from V and 7 from J; bases not matched to a gene: 2. CDR3 size: 11 residues. This CDR3 reads CASRGQYEAFF. The CDR3 nucleotides are TGTGCCAGCAGGGGACAGTATGAAGCTTTCTTT. Full variable domain (rest looked up from reference TRBV2 and TRBJ1-1): EPEVTQTPSHQVTQMGQEVILRCVPISNHLYFYWYRQILGQKVEFLVSFYNNEISEKSEIFDDQFSVERPDGSNFTLKIRSTKLEDSAMYFCASRGQYEAFFGQGTRLTVV.

The chain uses TRBV2 and TRBJ2-2, with a weak D call TRBD2 (5 bases). The V end lost 8 bases, the J end lost 6 bases, and 16 bases lay between the germline ends. This CDR3 has 14 amino acids. Germline V lookup: CDR1 SNHLY, CDR2 FYNNEI. The DNA for the CDR3 is TGTGCCAGCGGTGGTTCTAGCCGGGCCGGGGAGCTGTTTTTT. It translates to CASGGSSRAGELFF.

V usage is TRBV27 and J usage is TRBJ1-2; possible D gene TRBD1, 5 bases. V was clipped by 10 bases and J by 4 bases, with 22 bases between them. Germline lookup yields CDR1 MNHEY and CDR2 SMNVEV (reference sequence). CDR3 length: 15 amino acids. CDR3 sequence (DNA): TGTGCCACCGGCCCGAGTCTCACAGGCGCCTATGGCTACACCTTC. Protein product: CATGPSLTGAYGYTF.

The rearrangement joins TRBV5-1 to TRBJ1-3; D call uncertain. The V and J ends lost 5 bases and 0 bases respectively, with 12 bases between them. Germline-derived CDR1 and CDR2 are SGHRS and YFSETQ. The length of the CDR3 is 15 residues. The CDR3 sequence is CASSQMGLSGNTIYF. The CDR3 region has the DNA TGCGCCAGCAGTCAGATGGGCCTCTCTGGAAACACCATATATTTT.

The rearrangement joins TRBV15 to TRBJ2-7; 9 bases match TRBD1. Germline V gene data show CDR1 as LNHNV and CDR2 as YYDKDF (reference sequence). The CDR3 spans 15 residues. The V gene end was trimmed by 3 bases and the J gene end by 1 base; junction bases not matched to a gene: 4. This CDR3 is CATSSRDRDSYEQYF. The CDR3 nucleotides read TGTGCCACCAGCAGCCGGGACAGGGATTCCTACGAGCAGTACTTC.

This chain uses TRBV6-9 with TRBJ2-4; 12 bases line up with TRBD2. V shed 6 bases, J shed 3 bases, and the junction held 9 bases outside the gene matches. The CDR3 runs 17 residues. Germline assignment: CDR1 MNHGY and CDR2 SVAAGI. The CDR3 DNA reads TGTGCCAGCAGAAAGACTAGCGGGAGAGCTAGCAAAAACATTCAGTACTTC. Translating gives CASRKTSGRASKNIQYF.